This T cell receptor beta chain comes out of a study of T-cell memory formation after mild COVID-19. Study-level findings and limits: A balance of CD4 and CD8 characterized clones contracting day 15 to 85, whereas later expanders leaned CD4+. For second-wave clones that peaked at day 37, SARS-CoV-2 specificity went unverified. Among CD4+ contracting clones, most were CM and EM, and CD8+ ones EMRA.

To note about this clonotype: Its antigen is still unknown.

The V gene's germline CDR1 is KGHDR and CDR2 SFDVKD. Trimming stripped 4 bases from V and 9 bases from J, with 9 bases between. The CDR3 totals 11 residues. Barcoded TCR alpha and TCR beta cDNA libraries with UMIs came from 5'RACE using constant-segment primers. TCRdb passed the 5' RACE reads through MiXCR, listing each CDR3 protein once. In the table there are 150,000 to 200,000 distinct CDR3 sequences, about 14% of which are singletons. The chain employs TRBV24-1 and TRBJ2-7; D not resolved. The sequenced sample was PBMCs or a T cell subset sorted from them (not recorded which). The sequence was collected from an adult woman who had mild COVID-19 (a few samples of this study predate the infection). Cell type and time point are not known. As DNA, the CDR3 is TGTGCCACCAGTGACCTAGGTGGGCAGTACTTC. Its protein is CATSDLGGQYF.